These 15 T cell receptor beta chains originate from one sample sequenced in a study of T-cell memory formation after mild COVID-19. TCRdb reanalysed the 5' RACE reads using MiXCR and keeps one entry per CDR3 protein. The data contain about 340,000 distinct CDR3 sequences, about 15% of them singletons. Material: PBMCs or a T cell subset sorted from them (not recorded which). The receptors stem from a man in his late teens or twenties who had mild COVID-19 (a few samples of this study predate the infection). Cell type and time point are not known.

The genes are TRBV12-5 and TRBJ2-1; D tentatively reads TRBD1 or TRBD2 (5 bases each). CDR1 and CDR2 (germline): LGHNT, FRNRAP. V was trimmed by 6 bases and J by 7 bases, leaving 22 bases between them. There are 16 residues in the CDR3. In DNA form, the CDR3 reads TGTGCTAGTGGACTTAGGGCCGGGACCAGCAGGAATGAGCAGTTCTTC. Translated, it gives CASGLRAGTSRNEQFF. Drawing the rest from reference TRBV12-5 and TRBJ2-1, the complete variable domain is DARVTQTPRHKVTEMGQEVTMRCQPILGHNTVFWYRQTMMQGLELLAYFRNRAPLDDSGMPKDRFSAEMPDATLATLKIQPSEPRDSAVYFCASGLRAGTSRNEQFFGPGTRLTVL.

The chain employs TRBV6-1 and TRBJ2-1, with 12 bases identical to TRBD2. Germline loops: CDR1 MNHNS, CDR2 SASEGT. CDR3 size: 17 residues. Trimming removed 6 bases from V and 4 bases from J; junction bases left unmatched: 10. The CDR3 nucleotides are TGTGCCAGCAGACCTCGACGACTAGCGGGGGAGTACAATGAGCAGTTCTTC. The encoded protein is CASRPRRLAGEYNEQFF.

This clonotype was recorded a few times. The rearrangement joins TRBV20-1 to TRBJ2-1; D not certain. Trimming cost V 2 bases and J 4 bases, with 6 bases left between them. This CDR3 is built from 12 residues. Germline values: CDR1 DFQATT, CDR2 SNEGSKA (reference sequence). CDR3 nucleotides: TGCAGTGCTAGACCCCAATACAATGAGCAGTTCTTC. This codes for CSARPQYNEQFF.

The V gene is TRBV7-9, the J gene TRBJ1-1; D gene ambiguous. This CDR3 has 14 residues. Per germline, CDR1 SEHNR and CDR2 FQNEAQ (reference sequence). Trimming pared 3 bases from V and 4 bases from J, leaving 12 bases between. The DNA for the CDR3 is TGTGCCAGCAGCTTCCCATCAGGCGCCACTGAAGCTTTCTTT. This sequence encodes CASSFPSGATEAFF.

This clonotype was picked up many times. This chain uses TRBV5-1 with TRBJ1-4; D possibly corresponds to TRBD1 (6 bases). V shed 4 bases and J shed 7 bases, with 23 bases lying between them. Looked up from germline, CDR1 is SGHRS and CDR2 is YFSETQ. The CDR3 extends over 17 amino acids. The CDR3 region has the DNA TGCGCCAGCAGCCCTACCGGGACACCATTCTCGGGTGAAAAACTGTTTTTT. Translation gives CASSPTGTPFSGEKLFF.

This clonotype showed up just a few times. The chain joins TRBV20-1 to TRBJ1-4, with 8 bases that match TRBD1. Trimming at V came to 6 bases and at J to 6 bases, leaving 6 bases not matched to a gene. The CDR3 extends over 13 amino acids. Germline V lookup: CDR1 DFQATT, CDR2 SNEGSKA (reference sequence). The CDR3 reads CSAPTGVDEKLFF. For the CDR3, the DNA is TGCAGTGCCCCGACAGGGGTTGATGAAAAACTGTTTTTT.

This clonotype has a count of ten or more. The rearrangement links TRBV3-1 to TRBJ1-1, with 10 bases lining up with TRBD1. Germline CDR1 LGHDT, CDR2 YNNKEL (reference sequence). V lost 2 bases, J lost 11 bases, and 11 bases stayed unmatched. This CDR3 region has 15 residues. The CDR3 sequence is CASSQPGQGSLGAFF. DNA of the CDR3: TGTGCCAGCAGCCAACCGGGACAGGGGAGCCTCGGGGCTTTCTTT.

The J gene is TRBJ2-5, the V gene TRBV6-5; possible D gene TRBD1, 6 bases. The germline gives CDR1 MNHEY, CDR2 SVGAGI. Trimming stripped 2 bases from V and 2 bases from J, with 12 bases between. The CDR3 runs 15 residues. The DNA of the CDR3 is TGTGCCAGCAGTTACAGGGGGTACTCGCAAGAGACCCAGTACTTC. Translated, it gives CASSYRGYSQETQYF.

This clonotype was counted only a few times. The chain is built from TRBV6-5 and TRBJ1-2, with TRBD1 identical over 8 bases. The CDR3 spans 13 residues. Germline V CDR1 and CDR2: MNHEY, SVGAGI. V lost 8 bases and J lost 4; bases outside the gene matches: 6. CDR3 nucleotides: TGTGCCAGCGCCAGGGGGCCACTCTATGGCTACACCTTC. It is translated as CASARGPLYGYTF.

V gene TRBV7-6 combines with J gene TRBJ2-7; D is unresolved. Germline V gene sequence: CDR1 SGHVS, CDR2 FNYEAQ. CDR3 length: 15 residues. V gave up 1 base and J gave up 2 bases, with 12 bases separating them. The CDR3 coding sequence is TGTGCCAGCAGCTTAGAAGGGTCAGTTACCTACGAGCAGTACTTC. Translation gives CASSLEGSVTYEQYF.

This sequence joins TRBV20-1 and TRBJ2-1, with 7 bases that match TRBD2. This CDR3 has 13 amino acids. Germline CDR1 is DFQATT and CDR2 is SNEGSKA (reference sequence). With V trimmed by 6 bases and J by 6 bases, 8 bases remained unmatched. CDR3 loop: CSARLAGTNEQFF. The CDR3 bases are TGCAGTGCCAGACTAGCAGGGACCAATGAGCAGTTCTTC.

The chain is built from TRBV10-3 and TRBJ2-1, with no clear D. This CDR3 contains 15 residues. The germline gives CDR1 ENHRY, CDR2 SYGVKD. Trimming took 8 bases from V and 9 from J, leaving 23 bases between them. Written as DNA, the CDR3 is TGTGCCATCCAAACGACGGAATCCCCCAATCGTGAGCAGTTCTTC. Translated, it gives CAIQTTESPNREQFF.

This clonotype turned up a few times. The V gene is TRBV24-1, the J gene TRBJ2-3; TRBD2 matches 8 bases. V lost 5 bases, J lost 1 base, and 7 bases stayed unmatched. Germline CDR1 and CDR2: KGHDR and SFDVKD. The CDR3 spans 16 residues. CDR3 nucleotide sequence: TGTGCCACCAGTGCCGGGAGGCGGGGGGGCACAGATACGCAGTATTTT. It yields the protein CATSAGRRGGTDTQYF.

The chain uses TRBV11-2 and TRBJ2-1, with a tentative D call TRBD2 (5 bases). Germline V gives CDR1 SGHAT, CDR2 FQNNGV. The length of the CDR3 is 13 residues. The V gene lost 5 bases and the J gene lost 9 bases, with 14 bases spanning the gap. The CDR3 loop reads CASSPRGNVEQFF. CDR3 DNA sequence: TGTGCCAGCAGCCCACGGGGTAATGTTGAGCAGTTCTTC.

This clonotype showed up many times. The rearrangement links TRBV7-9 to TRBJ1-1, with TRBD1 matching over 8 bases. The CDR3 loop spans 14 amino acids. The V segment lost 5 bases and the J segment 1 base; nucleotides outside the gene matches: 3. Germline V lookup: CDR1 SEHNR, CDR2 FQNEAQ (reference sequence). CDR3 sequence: CASSAGTGNTEAFF. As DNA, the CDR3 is TGTGCCAGCAGCGCCGGGACAGGGAACACTGAAGCTTTCTTT. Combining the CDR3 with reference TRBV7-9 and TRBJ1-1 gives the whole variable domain DTGVSQNPRHKITKRGQNVTFRCDPISEHNRLYWYRQTLGQGPEFLTYFQNEAQLEKSRLLSDRFSAERPKGSFSTLEIQRTEQGDSAMYLCASSAGTGNTEAFFGQGTRLTVV.